This note documents a single T cell receptor beta chain sequence. Its antigen remains unknown. Cycle 7 day 1, cycle 4 day 1, and baseline were the timepoints at which blood was sampled. This sample was included in a study of OX40 agonist ivuxolimab in advanced cancers. Study background: Ivuxolimab is a fully human IgG2 antibody that activates OX40 (CD134).

Some clones are missing from TCRdb's copy, which holds only in-frame ones; the method was immunoSEQ multiplex PCR. The table has tens of thousands of clones, 85% to 90% seen once. Study outcomes and limitations: The mean number of expanded clones was higher in CD8+ T cells than in CD4+. Patients with a partial response at 0.1-3.0 mg/kg had among the lowest clonal expansion.

The germline V gene encodes CDR1 LNHNV and CDR2 YYDKDF (reference sequence). The ends were cut back, 8 bases at V and 3 bases at J, with 11 bases in the middle. This CDR3 region has 12 residues. The clonotype comes from an adult with an advanced solid tumor such as melanoma, head and neck, liver or kidney cancer. Here the sequenced sample was CD4+ or CD8+ T cells sorted from blood, taken in a trial of the OX40 agonist ivuxolimab. This sequence joins TRBV15 and TRBJ2-7; D perhaps matches TRBD1 (6 bases). The CDR3 is CATSVGGYEQYF. CDR3 nucleotides: TGTGCCACCTCGGTAGGGGGCTACGAGCAGTACTTC.